This entry describes one T cell receptor (beta chain). Its antigen remains unknown. The CDR3 spans 13 residues. Germline V gene lookup returns CDR1 KGHSH and CDR2 LQKENI. V was shortened by 0 bases and J by 4 bases, with 3 bases between the two germline ends. This entry is derived from a study of T cell repertoires in cytomegalovirus infection. About the study: It was the public TCR beta signatures that indicated both CMV infection and matching HLA type. Findings and limits, study-wide: Using cumulative public TCR beta family frequency, the authors identified those who carried CMV together with the relevant HLA.

TCRdb analysed the reads with MiXCR anew, one entry per CDR3 protein. The profile shows fewer than 1,000,000 distinct CDR3 sequences, roughly 30% of them singletons. The source material was cultured CD8+ T cells from PBMCs, sampled from culture after CMV antigen stimulation. The V call is TRBV18, the J call TRBJ2-2; D not resolved. The sequence derives from a human donor in good health (CMV status not recorded). Some clones in this sample may be carry-over from other donors' samples. The CDR3 DNA reads TGTGCCAGCTCACCACCACCCACCGGGGAGCTGTTTTTT. It yields the protein CASSPPPTGELFF.